The 22 T cell receptor beta chains below were found in one sample sequenced in a study of cytomegalovirus exposure and HLA in healthy donors (dated 2017 in TCRdb). The receptor library was made with the immunoSEQ multiplex PCR assay. For the multiplex PCR, a mixture combining 60 forward primers for TCR Vbeta segments and 13 reverse primers for TCR Jbeta segments was used. TCRdb holds this immuneACCESS table with in-frame rearrangements only. Some clones are missing; in checked studies, unresolved V genes explain under half, and the rest has no known cause. The sample yields approximately 40,000 clones; around 82% were counted once. Of the sample, over 9.5% is held by the ten largest clones. Sequenced input: PBMCs. The receptor set was obtained from a woman between 18 and 29 years old in good health and CMV-seropositive.

This clone has a handful of counts. The chain has TRBV27 and TRBJ2-2; the D is unclear. Trimming left V 2 bases short and J 6 bases short, with 4 bases between. The CDR3 covers 12 residues. CDR1 and CDR2 from the germline V gene are MNHEY and SMNVEV (reference sequence). The DNA of the CDR3 is TGTGCCAGCAGTTTACCCTCCGGGGAGCTGTTTTTT. It translates to CASSLPSGELFF.

This clone was seen a handful of times. This chain uses TRBV25-1 with TRBJ2-1; D not resolved. Trimming left V 6 bases short and J 5 bases short, with 14 bases between. The germline CDR1 and CDR2 sequences are MGHDK and SYGVNS. The CDR3 covers 14 residues. CDR3 in DNA: TGTGCCAGCAGACCAACACCTCCTGACAATGAGCAGTTCTTC. This encodes CASRPTPPDNEQFF.

The chain uses TRBV28 and TRBJ2-1; 14 bases align to TRBD2. J gave up 13 bases and V 7 bases, and 15 bases lay outside the gene matches. The germline V gene encodes CDR1 MDHEN and CDR2 SYDVKM. This CDR3 comprises 16 residues. The CDR3 DNA follows: TGTGCCAGCACCAACCCGGGACTAGCGGGAGTAACCGGCCAGTTCTTC. Residues: CASTNPGLAGVTGQFF.

V usage is TRBV29-1 and J usage is TRBJ2-7; D may be TRBD2 (6 bases). Looked up from germline, CDR1 is SQVTM and CDR2 is ANQGSEA. The CDR3 is 14 residues long. V dropped 1 base and J dropped 0 bases, with 10 bases sitting between them. The CDR3 spells CSVEGATSSYEQYF. CDR3 nucleotide sequence: TGCAGCGTTGAAGGGGCGACTAGCTCCTACGAGCAGTACTTC.

This chain links TRBV27 with TRBJ2-1; 10 positions agree with TRBD1. CDR3 length: 17 residues. J was trimmed by 7 bases and V by 1 base; bases with no gene match: 10. Germline assignment: CDR1 MNHEY and CDR2 SMNVEV (reference sequence). DNA for the CDR3: TGTGCCAGCAGTTTATTTGGGACAGGGGTGGGGGCTAATGAGCAGTTCTTC. Translation: CASSLFGTGVGANEQFF.

V and J are TRBV5-1 and TRBJ1-4; the D is unclear. Germline lookup yields CDR1 SGHRS and CDR2 YFSETQ. Trimming pared 7 bases from V and 0 bases from J, leaving 13 bases between. The CDR3 consists of 15 residues. The CDR3 sequence is CASRGVIATNEKLFF. Here the CDR3 DNA reads TGCGCCAGCCGCGGGGTGATTGCAACTAATGAAAAACTGTTTTTT. Variable domain in full (rest from reference TRBV5-1 and TRBJ1-4): KAGVTQTPRYLIKTRGQQVTLSCSPISGHRSVSWYQQTPGQGLQFLFEYFSETQRNKGNFPGRFSGRQFSNSRSEMNVSTLELGDSALYLCASRGVIATNEKLFFGSGTQLSVL.

The chain combines TRBV6-4 with TRBJ2-3; D is uncertain. Germline V gene data show CDR1 as MRHNA and CDR2 as SNTAGT. Trimming stripped 4 bases from V and 1 base from J, with 6 bases between. This CDR3 contains 13 residues. CDR3 amino acids: CASSGTGTDTQYF. The CDR3 coding sequence is TGTGCCAGCAGTGGTACGGGCACAGATACGCAGTATTTT.

The chain carries TRBV2 and TRBJ1-5; D is unclear. Trimming shortened V by 8 bases and J by 0 bases, and 11 bases separated the two germline ends. This CDR3 spans 14 amino acids. Looked up from germline, CDR1 is SNHLY and CDR2 is FYNNEI. The CDR3 sequence: CASRWHASNQPQHF. The DNA for the CDR3 is TGTGCCAGCCGTTGGCACGCTAGCAATCAGCCCCAGCATTTT. The full variable domain, in which reference TRBV2 and TRBJ1-5 provide the parts outside the CDR3, is EPEVTQTPSHQVTQMGQEVILRCVPISNHLYFYWYRQILGQKVEFLVSFYNNEISEKSEIFDDQFSVERPDGSNFTLKIRSTKLEDSAMYFCASRWHASNQPQHFGDGTRLSIL.

The chain employs TRBV4-2 and TRBJ2-5, with 8 bases lining up with TRBD2. The tail of the sequence fits TRBJ2-7 better, so the J call may be wrong. This CDR3 has 15 amino acids. CDR1 is LGHNA, CDR2 YNFKEQ, per germline. This CDR3 is CASSQDSGEPYEQYF. DNA for the CDR3: TGTGCCAGCAGCCAAGATAGCGGGGAACCTTACGAGCAGTACTTC.

On this clone: An end of the junction does not agree with germline; a read error may underlie this. V and J are TRBV7-7 and TRBJ2-1; 9 nucleotides line up with TRBD2. From germline, CDR1 is SSHAT and CDR2 FNYEAQ (reference sequence). The CDR3 loop spans 17 amino acids. The CDR3 loop is CASSLAVGGRDQGEQFF. In DNA, the CDR3 is TGTGCTAGCAGCTTAGCCGTCGGCGGGAGGGATCAAGGTGAGCAGTTCTTC.

This chain connects TRBV2 to TRBJ2-1; 8 bases align to TRBD2. The CDR3 extends over 14 amino acids. J gave up 8 bases and V 10 bases, and 13 bases lay outside the gene matches. From germline, CDR1 is SNHLY and CDR2 FYNNEI. In DNA, the CDR3 is TGTGCCACCGGGAGGGGGGACGAGAGGGATGAGCAGTTCTTC. This codes for CATGRGDERDEQFF.

This clone was detected a few times. A junction end diverges from the germline sequence, so it may reflect a read error. The chain links TRBV7-9 to TRBJ2-1; TRBD2 matches 11 bases. CDR3 length equals 18 residues. Germline V gene lookup returns CDR1 SEHNR and CDR2 FQNEAQ (reference sequence). CDR3 protein: CSSSRGEGLAGGYNEQFF. Here the CDR3 DNA reads TGTTCCAGCAGCCGGGGCGAGGGGCTAGCGGGGGGATACAATGAGCAGTTCTTC. Full variable domain (outside the CDR3, taken from reference TRBV7-9 and TRBJ2-1): DTGVSQNPRHKITKRGQNVTFRCDPISEHNRLYWYRQTLGQGPEFLTYFQNEAQLEKSRLLSDRFSAERPKGSFSTLEIQRTEQGDSAMYLCSSSRGEGLAGGYNEQFFGPGTRLTVL.

The sample holds a few counts of this clone. The chain joins TRBV6-5 to TRBJ2-7; possibly TRBD1 for D (7 bases). Between the trimmed V and J ends, which lost 5 bases and 4 bases, there was a span of 15 bases. This CDR3 spans 14 amino acids. Germline CDR1 reads MNHEY; CDR2 reads SVGAGI. CDR3 DNA sequence: TGTGCCAGCAGTCGGGGGACAGAGCCTTACGAGCAGTACTTC. This gives the protein CASSRGTEPYEQYF.

This chain connects TRBV11-3 to TRBJ2-7, with TRBD1 identical over 8 bases. Germline V CDR1 and CDR2: SGHNT, YENEEA. The trim removed 5 bases at V and 3 bases at J, leaving 15 bases unmatched. There are 17 residues in the CDR3. The DNA for the CDR3 is TGTGCCAGCAGCCCGGGATTGACAGGGGACAACCTCTACGAGCAGTACTTC. This encodes CASSPGLTGDNLYEQYF.

In its sample, this clone was seen once. The chain couples TRBV2 to TRBJ2-2, with D perhaps matching TRBD2 (6 bases). V was clipped by 3 bases and J by 4 bases, with 18 bases between them. This CDR3 contains 17 residues. Germline V CDR1 and CDR2: SNHLY, FYNNEI. In nucleotides, the CDR3 is TGTGCCAGCAGTGAGGGGGGACTCCTGGAATCCACCGGGGAGCTGTTTTTT. It translates to CASSEGGLLESTGELFF. The full variable domain, rest sourced from reference TRBV2 and TRBJ2-2, is EPEVTQTPSHQVTQMGQEVILRCVPISNHLYFYWYRQILGQKVEFLVSFYNNEISEKSEIFDDQFSVERPDGSNFTLKIRSTKLEDSAMYFCASSEGGLLESTGELFFGEGSRLTVL.

The rearrangement joins TRBV7-2 to TRBJ2-3, with TRBD2 matching over 8 bases. CDR3 length: 19 residues. Germline V gene data show CDR1 as SGHTA and CDR2 as FQGNSA. V lost 5 bases to trimming and J lost 0 bases; unmatched junction nucleotides: 16. Here the CDR3 DNA reads TGTGCCAGCAGCCCACACGCGGGTCTAGCGGGCCTGAGCACAGATACGCAGTATTTT. This gives the protein CASSPHAGLAGLSTDTQYF.

This chain joins TRBV6-1 and TRBJ2-7; D is uncertain. The CDR3 consists of 17 residues. Germline V CDR1 and CDR2: MNHNS, SASEGT. Trimming left V 2 bases short and J 5 bases short, with 22 bases between. The CDR3: CASSELGPGPRPHEQYF. The CDR3 DNA is TGTGCCAGCAGTGAACTGGGTCCGGGTCCTAGGCCCCACGAGCAGTACTTC.

This chain uses TRBV9 with TRBJ2-1, with 9 nucleotides matching TRBD2. This CDR3 contains 18 residues. Per germline, CDR1 SGDLS and CDR2 YYNGEE. J lost 4 bases, V lost 3 bases, and 14 bases had no gene match. The CDR3 loop reads CASSESILRLAGYNEQFF. The CDR3 region has the DNA TGTGCCAGCAGCGAGTCAATCCTCAGGCTAGCGGGGTACAATGAGCAGTTCTTC.

The chain uses TRBV7-3 and TRBJ2-1, with D maybe TRBD2 (5 bases). Germline V gene sequence: CDR1 SGHTA, CDR2 FQGTGA. Trimming shortened V by 3 bases and J by 7 bases, and 19 bases separated the two germline ends. The CDR3 runs 16 residues. The CDR3 DNA is TGTGCCAGCAGCTTCGTCGAGGGCAGGCGGAGGAATGAGCAGTTCTTC. Amino acids: CASSFVEGRRRNEQFF.

V is TRBV7-9 and J is TRBJ1-4, with D unclear. The CDR3 loop spans 15 amino acids. Trimming shortened V by 5 bases and J by 5 bases, and 15 bases separated the two germline ends. Per the germline V gene, CDR1 is SEHNR and CDR2 is FQNEAQ (reference sequence). The CDR3 DNA follows: TGTGCCAGCAGCCCGACGGGAGGTTCAAATGAAAAACTGTTTTTT. It encodes CASSPTGGSNEKLFF.

This rearrangement joins TRBV30 to TRBJ2-1; 7 bases fit TRBD1. The CDR3 is made up of 12 amino acids. V lost 4 bases and J lost 5; bases outside the gene matches: 2. Germline CDR1 reads GTSNPN; CDR2 reads SVGIG (reference sequence). The CDR3, as DNA: TGTGCCTGGAAACAGGGGAACAATGAGCAGTTCTTC. As protein: CAWKQGNNEQFF.

V usage is TRBV27 and J usage is TRBJ2-1, with D possibly matching TRBD2 (5 bases). V was trimmed by 0 bases and J by 3 bases, leaving 9 bases between them. CDR3 size: 15 residues. In germline, CDR1 is MNHEY, CDR2 SMNVEV (reference sequence). CDR3 in DNA: TGTGCCAGCAGTTTATCTGCGGGCATCTACAATGAGCAGTTCTTC. It encodes CASSLSAGIYNEQFF.